This record concerns one TCR beta chain sequence. The sample is drawn from a study of T cell responses to AZD1222 COVID-19 vaccine. Sequenced by immunoSEQ multiplex PCR; TCRdb stores in-frame clones only, minus some. Of under 150,000 clones detected, around 88% appear once; the ten largest clones hold approximately 10%. The V end was cut by 5 bases, the J end by 5 bases, with 21 bases between. The CDR3 is 15 residues long. CDR1 is SQVTM, CDR2 ANQGSEA, per germline. Material: peripheral blood, obtained on day 0 of MenACWY control vaccination. This sequence originates from an adult in good health. The V gene is TRBV29-1, the J gene TRBJ2-5; D is tentatively TRBD1 or TRBD2 (5 bases each). As DNA, the CDR3 is TGCAGCGTTCAGCCTCGGACGCGCGAGGGGGAGACCCAGTACTTC. Translating gives CSVQPRTREGETQYF.